This T cell receptor beta chain came from a study of blood T cell repertoires in COVID-19. Turning to the study itself: Acute and convalescent COVID-19 samples came from the United States, Italy and Spain.

Using immunoSEQ multiplex PCR, the repertoire was profiled, and TCRdb retains in-frame clones only, with some absent. The sample carries 400,000 to 450,000 clones, 80% to 90% recorded once. The CDR3 consists of 17 residues. Trimming took off 4 bases at V and 2 bases at J, with 16 bases between the two ends. CDR1 is SGHRS and CDR2 is YFSETQ in the germline V gene. The sample consisted of PBMCs or T cells enriched from blood (not recorded which). This TCR was sampled from a young man who had recovered from COVID-19. The V call is TRBV5-1, the J call TRBJ2-6; D not certain. The CDR3 DNA is TGCGCCAGCAGCCGAGACACCCCATCGACTGGGGCCAACGTCCTGACTTTC. It specifies CASSRDTPSTGANVLTF.